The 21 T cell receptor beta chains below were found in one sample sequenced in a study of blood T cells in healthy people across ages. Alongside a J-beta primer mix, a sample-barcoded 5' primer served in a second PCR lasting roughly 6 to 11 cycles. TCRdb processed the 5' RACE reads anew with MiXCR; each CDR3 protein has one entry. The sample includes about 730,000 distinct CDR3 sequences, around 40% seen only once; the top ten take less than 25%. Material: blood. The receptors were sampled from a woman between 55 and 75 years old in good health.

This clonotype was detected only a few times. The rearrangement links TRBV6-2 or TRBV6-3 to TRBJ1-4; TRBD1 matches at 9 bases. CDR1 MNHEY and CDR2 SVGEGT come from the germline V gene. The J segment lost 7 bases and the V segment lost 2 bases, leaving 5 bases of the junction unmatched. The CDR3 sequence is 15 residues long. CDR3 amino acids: CASSYPDRGGEKLFF. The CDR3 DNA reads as TGTGCCAGCAGTTACCCGGACAGGGGCGGTGAAAAACTGTTTTTT.

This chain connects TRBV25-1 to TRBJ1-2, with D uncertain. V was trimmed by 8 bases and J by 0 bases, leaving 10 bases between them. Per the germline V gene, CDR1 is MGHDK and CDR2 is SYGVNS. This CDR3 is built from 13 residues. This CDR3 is CASRPHANYGYTF. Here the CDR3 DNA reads TGTGCCAGCCGCCCTCATGCTAACTATGGCTACACCTTC.

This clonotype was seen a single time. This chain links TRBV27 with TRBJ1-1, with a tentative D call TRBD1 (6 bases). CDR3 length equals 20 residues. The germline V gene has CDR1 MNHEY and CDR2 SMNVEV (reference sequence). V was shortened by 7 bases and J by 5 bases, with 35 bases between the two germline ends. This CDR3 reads CASISSTQGRGGGGVTEAFF. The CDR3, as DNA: TGTGCCAGCATATCCTCAACACAGGGAAGGGGGGGGGGGGGGGTAACTGAAGCTTTCTTT.

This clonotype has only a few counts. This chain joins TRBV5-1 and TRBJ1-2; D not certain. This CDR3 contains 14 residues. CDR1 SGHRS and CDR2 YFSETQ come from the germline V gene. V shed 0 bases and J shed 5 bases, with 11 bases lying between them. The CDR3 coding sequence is TGCGCCAGCAGCTTGGACAAACCTGGGTATGGCTACACCTTC. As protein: CASSLDKPGYGYTF.

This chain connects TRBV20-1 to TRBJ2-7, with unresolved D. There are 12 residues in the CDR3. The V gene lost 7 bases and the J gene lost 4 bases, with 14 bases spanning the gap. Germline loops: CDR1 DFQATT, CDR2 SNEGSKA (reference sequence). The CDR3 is CSVLDRDYEQYF. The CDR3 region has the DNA TGCAGTGTACTCGACCGAGATTACGAGCAGTACTTC.

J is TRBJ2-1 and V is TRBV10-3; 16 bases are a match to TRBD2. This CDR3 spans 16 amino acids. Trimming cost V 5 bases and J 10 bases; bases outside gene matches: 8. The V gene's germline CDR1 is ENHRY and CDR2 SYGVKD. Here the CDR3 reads CAISHGTSGRAGEQFF. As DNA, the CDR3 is TGTGCCATCAGTCACGGGACTAGCGGGAGGGCAGGGGAGCAGTTCTTC.

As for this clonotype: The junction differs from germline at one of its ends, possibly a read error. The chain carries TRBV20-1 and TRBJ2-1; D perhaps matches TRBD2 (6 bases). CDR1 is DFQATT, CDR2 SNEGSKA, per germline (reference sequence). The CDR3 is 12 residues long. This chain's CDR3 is CNALRRGTEQFF. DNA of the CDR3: TGCAATGCTCTGCGGCGGGGCACTGAGCAGTTCTTC.

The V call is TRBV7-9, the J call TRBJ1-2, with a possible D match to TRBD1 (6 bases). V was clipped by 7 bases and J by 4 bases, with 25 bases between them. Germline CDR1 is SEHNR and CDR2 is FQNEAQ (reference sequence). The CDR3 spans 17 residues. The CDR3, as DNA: TGTGCCAGCAACTCCGCCCGGACAGCGAGCGTGACCTATGGCTACACCTTC. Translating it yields CASNSARTASVTYGYTF. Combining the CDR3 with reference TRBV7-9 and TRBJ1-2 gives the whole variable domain DTGVSQNPRHKITKRGQNVTFRCDPISEHNRLYWYRQTLGQGPEFLTYFQNEAQLEKSRLLSDRFSAERPKGSFSTLEIQRTEQGDSAMYLCASNSARTASVTYGYTFGSGTRLTVV.

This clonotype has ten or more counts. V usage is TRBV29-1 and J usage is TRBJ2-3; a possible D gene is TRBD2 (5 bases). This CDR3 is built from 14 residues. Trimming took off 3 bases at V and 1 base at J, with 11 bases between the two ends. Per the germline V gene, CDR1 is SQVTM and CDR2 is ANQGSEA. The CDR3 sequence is CSVDIAIRTDTQYF. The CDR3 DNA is TGCAGCGTTGATATAGCGATCCGCACAGATACGCAGTATTTT.

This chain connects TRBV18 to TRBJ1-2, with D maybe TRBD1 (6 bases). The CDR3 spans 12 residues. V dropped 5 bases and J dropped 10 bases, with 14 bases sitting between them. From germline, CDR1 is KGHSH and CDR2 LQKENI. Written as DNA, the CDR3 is TGTGCCAGCTCATTCCGACAGGAGGACTACACCTTC. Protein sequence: CASSFRQEDYTF.

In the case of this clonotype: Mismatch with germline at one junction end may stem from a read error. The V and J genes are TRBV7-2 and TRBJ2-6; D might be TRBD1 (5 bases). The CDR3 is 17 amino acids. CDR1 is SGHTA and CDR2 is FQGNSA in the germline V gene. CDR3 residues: CASSFLLGNSGADVLTF. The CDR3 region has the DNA TGTGCCAGCAGCTTTCTGCTAGGGAACTCTGGGGCCGACGTCCTGACTTTC.

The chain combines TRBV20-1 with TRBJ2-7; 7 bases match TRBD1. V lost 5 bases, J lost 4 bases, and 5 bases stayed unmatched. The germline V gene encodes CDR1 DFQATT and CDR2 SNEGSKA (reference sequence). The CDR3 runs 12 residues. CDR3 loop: CSADETGYEQYF. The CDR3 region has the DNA TGCAGTGCTGACGAGACAGGGTACGAGCAGTACTTC.

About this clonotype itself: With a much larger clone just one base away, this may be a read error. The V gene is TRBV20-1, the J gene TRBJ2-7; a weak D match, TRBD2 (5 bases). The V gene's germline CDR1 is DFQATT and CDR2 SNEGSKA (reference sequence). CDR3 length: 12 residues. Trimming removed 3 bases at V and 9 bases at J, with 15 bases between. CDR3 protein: CSARAGEWVQYF. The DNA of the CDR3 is TGCAGTGCTAGGGCGGGTGAGTGGGTGCAGTACTTC.

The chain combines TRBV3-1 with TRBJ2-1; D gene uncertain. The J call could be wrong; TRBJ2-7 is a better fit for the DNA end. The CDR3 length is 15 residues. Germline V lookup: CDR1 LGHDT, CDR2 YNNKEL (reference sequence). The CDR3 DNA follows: TGTGCCAGCAGCCAAGTGGAGAGCTCCTACAATGAGCAGTACTTC. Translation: CASSQVESSYNEQYF.

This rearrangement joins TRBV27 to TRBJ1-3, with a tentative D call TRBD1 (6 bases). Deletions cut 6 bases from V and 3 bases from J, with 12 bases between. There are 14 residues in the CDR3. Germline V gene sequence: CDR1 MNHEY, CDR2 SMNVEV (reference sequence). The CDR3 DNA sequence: TGTGCCAGCAGACAGTCCAGGGGTGGAAACACCATATATTTT. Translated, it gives CASRQSRGGNTIYF.

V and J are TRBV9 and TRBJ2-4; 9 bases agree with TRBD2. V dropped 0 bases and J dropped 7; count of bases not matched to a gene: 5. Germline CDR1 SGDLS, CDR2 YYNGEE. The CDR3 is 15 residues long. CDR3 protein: CASSVEASGANIQYF. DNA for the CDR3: TGTGCCAGCAGCGTAGAGGCTAGCGGGGCTAACATTCAGTACTTC.

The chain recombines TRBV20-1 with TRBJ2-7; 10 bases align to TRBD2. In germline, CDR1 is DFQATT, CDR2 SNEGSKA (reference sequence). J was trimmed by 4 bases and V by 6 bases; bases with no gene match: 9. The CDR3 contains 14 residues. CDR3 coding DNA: TGCAGTGCACCGCCCGGGACTAGCGCGTACGAGCAGTACTTC. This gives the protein CSAPPGTSAYEQYF.

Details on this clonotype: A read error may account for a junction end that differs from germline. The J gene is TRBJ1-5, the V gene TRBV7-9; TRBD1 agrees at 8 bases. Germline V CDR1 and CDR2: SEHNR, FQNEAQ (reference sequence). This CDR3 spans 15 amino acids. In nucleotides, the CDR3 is TGTGCCAGCAGCCCCGGACAGGGACTGGATCAGCCCCGGCATTTT. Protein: CASSPGQGLDQPRHF. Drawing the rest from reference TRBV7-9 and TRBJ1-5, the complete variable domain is DTGVSQNPRHKITKRGQNVTFRCDPISEHNRLYWYRQTLGQGPEFLTYFQNEAQLEKSRLLSDRFSAERPKGSFSTLEIQRTEQGDSAMYLCASSPGQGLDQPRHFGDGTRLSIL.

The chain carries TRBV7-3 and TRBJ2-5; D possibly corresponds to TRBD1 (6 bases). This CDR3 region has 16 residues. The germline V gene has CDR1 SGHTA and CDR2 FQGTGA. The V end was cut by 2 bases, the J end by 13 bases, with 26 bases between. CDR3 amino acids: CASSLGDTSISNERYF. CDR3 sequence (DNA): TGTGCCAGCAGCTTAGGGGACACCAGCATCTCCAATGAGCGGTACTTC.

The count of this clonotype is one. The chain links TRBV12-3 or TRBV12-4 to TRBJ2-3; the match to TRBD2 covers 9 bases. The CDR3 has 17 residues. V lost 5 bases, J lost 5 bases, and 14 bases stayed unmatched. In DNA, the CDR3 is TGTGCCAGCAGTCTACCGACTAGCGGAGGGAGTGGAGATACGCAGTATTTT. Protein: CASSLPTSGGSGDTQYF.

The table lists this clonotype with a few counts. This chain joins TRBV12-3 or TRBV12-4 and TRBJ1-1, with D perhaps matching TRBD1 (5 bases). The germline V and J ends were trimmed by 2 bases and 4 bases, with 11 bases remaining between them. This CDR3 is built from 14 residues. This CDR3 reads CASSLSTGRTEAFF. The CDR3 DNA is TGTGCCAGCAGTTTATCGACGGGGCGCACTGAAGCTTTCTTT.